One sample yielded the 11 T cell receptor beta chains listed below, sequenced in a study of cytomegalovirus exposure and HLA in healthy donors. Method: immunoSEQ multiplex PCR; TCRdb's copy keeps in-frame clones and lacks some. The table records about 120,000 clones, roughly 90% of them present only once. Sequencing was carried out using PBMCs. The receptors were sampled from a woman aged 18 to 35 in good health and CMV-seropositive.

This clone occurred a few times. The chain uses TRBV2 and TRBJ2-5; 8 bases match TRBD1. Germline V gives CDR1 SNHLY, CDR2 FYNNEI. There are 14 residues in the CDR3. V was pared by 8 bases and J by 5 bases, with 10 bases of the junction left unmatched. The CDR3 region is CASGQGLLGETQYF. The CDR3 coding sequence is TGTGCCAGCGGACAGGGCCTGTTAGGCGAGACCCAGTACTTC.

The sample holds one count of this clone. The chain joins TRBV28 to TRBJ2-7, with D unresolved. Germline V gene sequence: CDR1 MDHEN, CDR2 SYDVKM. The CDR3 contains 15 residues. V was cut by 5 bases and J by 5 bases, with 19 bases left in between. CDR3 region: CASSLRLDRPNEQYF. In DNA, the CDR3 is TGTGCCAGCAGTCTAAGGCTAGATCGGCCGAACGAGCAGTACTTC. The variable domain in full, completed from reference TRBV28 and TRBJ2-7, reads DVKVTQSSRYLVKRTGEKVFLECVQDMDHENMFWYRQDPGLGLRLIYFSYDVKMKEKGDIPEGYSVSREKKERFSLILESASTNQTSMYLCASSLRLDRPNEQYFGPGTRLTVT.

The rearrangement uses TRBV4-1 and TRBJ1-6, with 7 bases that match TRBD1. Germline-derived CDR1 and CDR2 are MGHRA and YSYEKL. V was pared by 1 base and J by 7 bases, with 7 bases of the junction left unmatched. The CDR3 covers 16 residues. The DNA of the CDR3 is TGCGCCAGCAGCCAAGGAGAGACAGGGTTAAATTCACCCCTCCACTTT. It encodes CASSQGETGLNSPLHF.

In DNA form, the CDR3 reads TGTGCCAGCTCACCAGTGACTAGCGGGGGAGCTACTGCCTACGAGCAGTACTTC. Its protein is CASSPVTSGGATAYEQYF. This sequence joins TRBV18 and TRBJ2-7, with TRBD2 matching over 12 bases. V shed 2 bases and J 2 bases; nucleotides not matched to a gene: 10. The CDR3 covers 18 residues. The germline V gene encodes CDR1 KGHSH and CDR2 LQKENI.

The CDR3 loop is CASGPGGAVNEQFF. In nucleotides, the CDR3 is TGCGCCAGCGGTCCGGGGGGGGCCGTCAATGAGCAGTTCTTC. This rearrangement joins TRBV10-1 to TRBJ2-1, with TRBD2 identical over 8 bases. V shed 8 bases, J shed 6 bases, and the junction held 9 bases outside the gene matches. Germline values: CDR1 WNHNN, CDR2 SYGVQD (reference sequence). There are 14 residues in the CDR3.

This clone has more than one count but fewer than ten. The CDR3 spells CASKRAGSNQPQHF. Written as DNA, the CDR3 is TGTGCCAGCAAAAGGGCGGGCAGCAATCAGCCCCAGCATTTT. The chain combines TRBV6-6 with TRBJ1-5; no clear D. The CDR3 runs 14 residues. The germline V gene has CDR1 MNHNY and CDR2 SVGAGI (reference sequence). V lost 7 bases, J lost 1 base, and 11 bases lay in between.

The CDR3 DNA sequence: TGTGCCAGCTCCCCATCTGGGCAGACGAACACTGAAGCTTTCTTT. As protein: CASSPSGQTNTEAFF. The chain uses TRBV18 and TRBJ1-1; D gene ambiguous. The V gene's germline CDR1 is KGHSH and CDR2 LQKENI. The CDR3 has 15 residues. Trimming took off 6 bases at V and 1 base at J, with 15 bases between the two ends.

This rearrangement joins TRBV13 to TRBJ2-6; D unclear. Germline-derived CDR1 and CDR2 are PRHDT and FYEKMQ (reference sequence). V shed 8 bases and J shed 2 bases, with 16 bases lying between them. The CDR3 is 16 residues long. The CDR3 DNA is TGTGCCAGCCGACAAACTTCTAACCCTGGGGCCAACGTCCTGACTTTC. Translating it yields CASRQTSNPGANVLTF. Full variable domain (remainder filled in from reference TRBV13 and TRBJ2-6): AAGVIQSPRHLIKEKRETATLKCYPIPRHDTVYWYQQGPGQDPQFLISFYEKMQSDKGSIPDRFSAQQFSDYHSELNMSSLELGDSALYFCASRQTSNPGANVLTFGAGSRLTVL.

V is TRBV6-4 and J is TRBJ2-2, with 9 bases aligning to TRBD1. V lost 4 bases and J lost 1; bases outside the gene matches: 4. Germline assignment: CDR1 MRHNA and CDR2 SNTAGT. CDR3 size: 16 residues. CDR3 sequence: CASSAQGQGNTGELFF. The CDR3 DNA sequence: TGTGCCAGCAGTGCGCAGGGACAGGGGAACACCGGGGAGCTGTTTTTT.

The V gene is TRBV7-6, the J gene TRBJ2-6; D possibly corresponds to TRBD1 (6 bases). The length of the CDR3 is 18 residues. The germline V gene encodes CDR1 SGHVS and CDR2 FNYEAQ. V dropped 1 base and J dropped 3 bases, with 16 bases sitting between them. The CDR3, as DNA: TGTGCCAGCAGCTTAGAACGGCCAGGGGTTTTTGGGGCCAACGTCCTGACTTTC. Translation gives CASSLERPGVFGANVLTF.

V usage is TRBV5-1 and J usage is TRBJ1-1; 7 bases line up with TRBD1. Germline assignment: CDR1 SGHRS and CDR2 YFSETQ. Trimming removed 1 base from V and 1 base from J; junction bases left unmatched: 7. The CDR3 has 16 residues. Written as DNA, the CDR3 is TGCGCCAGCAGCTTGCCTACCGGGACAGAGAACACTGAAGCTTTCTTT. Translation: CASSLPTGTENTEAFF.